The sequence of this TCR beta chain was determined in a study of T cell repertoires in cytomegalovirus infection. Study-wide context: Matching HLA type and CMV infection were both indicated by public TCR beta signatures.

TCRdb re-derived calls from the reads in MiXCR, one entry per CDR3 protein. This sample carries about 920,000 distinct CDR3 sequences, 30% to 40% of them seen once, and the ten largest clones take over 11%. About this clonotype itself: Antigen unknown.

There are 17 residues in the CDR3. Germline-derived CDR1 and CDR2 are MNHEY and SVGAGI. The trim removed 1 base at V and 2 bases at J, leaving 5 bases unmatched. Specimen: cultured CD8+ T cells from PBMCs, collected from culture after CMV antigen stimulation. This receptor was identified in a human donor in good health (CMV status not recorded). Some clones in this sample may be carry-over from other donors' samples. The chain uses TRBV6-5 and TRBJ2-7; 13 bases align to TRBD2. CDR3 nucleotide sequence: TGTGCCAGCAGTTACTTCTCACTAGCGGGGGGGCCCTACGAGCAGTACTTC. Its protein product is CASSYFSLAGGPYEQYF.